This T cell receptor (beta chain) emerged from a study of T cells in localized non-small cell lung cancer. Per the germline V gene, CDR1 is MNHEY and CDR2 is SVGAGI. V lost 4 bases and J lost 5; bases outside the gene matches: 4. The CDR3 has 13 residues. Study findings and constraints: Tumor samples were not multi-region, leaving intratumor heterogeneity unexcluded. Across samples, adjacent lung featured a median 57 of the top 100 tumor clones.

Concerning this clone itself: Its target is unknown.

Assay: immunoSEQ multiplex PCR; the TCRdb copy retains only in-frame clones and omits some. Among under 65,000 clones listed, roughly four fifths were seen once. V is TRBV6-5 and J is TRBJ2-5; TRBD1 matches at 7 bases. Material: peripheral blood, obtained before any cancer treatment. The clonotype comes from a female donor aged 60 or older with stage II squamous cell lung carcinoma. The CDR3 sequence is CASSLFRGETQYF. Written as DNA, the CDR3 is TGTGCCAGCAGTTTATTCAGGGGGGAGACCCAGTACTTC.